A single sample is the source of the 20 T cell receptor beta chains below, sequenced in a study of siplizumab effects on memory and regulatory T cells. Some clones are missing from TCRdb's copy, which holds only in-frame ones; the method was immunoSEQ multiplex PCR. The sample gives over 70,000 clones, 85% to 95% of which show up once; around a sixth is in the top ten. Specimen: CD8+ T cells sorted from blood. These receptors all come from a human donor in good health.

The J gene is TRBJ1-5, the V gene TRBV5-8; tentatively, D is TRBD1 (6 bases). CDR1 is SGHTS and CDR2 is YDEGEE in the germline V gene. V gave up 3 bases and J gave up 5 bases, with 15 bases separating them. The CDR3 covers 15 residues. CDR3 sequence reads: CASSYPTGGYQPQHF. CDR3 coding DNA: TGTGCCAGCAGCTATCCGACAGGAGGGTATCAGCCCCAGCATTTT. The full variable domain, with the rest looked up from reference TRBV5-8 and TRBJ1-5, is EAGVTQSPTHLIKTRGQQATLRCSPISGHTSVYWYQQALGLGLQFLLWYDEGEERNRGNFPPRFSGRQFPNYSSELNVNALELEDSALYLCASSYPTGGYQPQHFGDGTRLSIL.

The V call is TRBV7-7, the J call TRBJ1-2; possible D gene TRBD1, 6 bases. The CDR3 sequence is 13 residues long. From germline, CDR1 is SSHAT and CDR2 FNYEAQ (reference sequence). The chain's CDR3 is CATGQLTNYGYTF. The CDR3 bases are TGTGCTACGGGACAATTGACCAACTATGGCTACACCTTC.

The chain has TRBV12-5 and TRBJ2-5; TRBD1 matches at 9 bases. The CDR3 contains 17 residues. The germline V gene has CDR1 LGHNT and CDR2 FRNRAP. V was pared by 3 bases and J by 3 bases, with 11 bases of the junction left unmatched. The CDR3: CASGFRQGGKPEETQYF. For the CDR3, the DNA is TGTGCTAGTGGTTTCCGACAGGGGGGAAAACCGGAAGAGACCCAGTACTTC.

This sequence joins TRBV15 and TRBJ2-5; D uncertain. Trimming left V 3 bases short and J 5 bases short, with 7 bases between. CDR3 size: 12 residues. The V gene's germline CDR1 is LNHNV and CDR2 YYDKDF (reference sequence). The CDR3 DNA follows: TGTGCCACCAGCAGGCCCGGGGAGACCCAGTACTTC. Its protein product is CATSRPGETQYF.

This clone was found once. CDR3 sequence (DNA): TGTGCCAGCAGTGAATTCGGTATGAACACTGAAGCTTTCTTT. Amino acids: CASSEFGMNTEAFF. The chain joins TRBV2 to TRBJ1-1; D remains ambiguous. CDR1 and CDR2 from the germline V gene are SNHLY and FYNNEI. Between the trimmed V and J ends, which lost 2 bases and 0 bases, there was a span of 7 bases. The CDR3 spans 14 residues.

This rearrangement joins TRBV6-5 to TRBJ2-3; 7 nucleotides align to TRBD2. Germline V lookup: CDR1 MNHEY, CDR2 SVGAGI. Trimming took 1 base from V and 4 from J; bases not matched to a gene: 5. CDR3 length equals 15 residues. Here the CDR3 reads CASSYFAGASDTQYF. CDR3 in DNA: TGTGCCAGCAGTTACTTTGCGGGAGCCTCAGATACGCAGTATTTT.

A word on this clone: Compared with germline, one end of the junction differs, possibly owing to a read error. The chain carries TRBV11-3 and TRBJ2-1, with 10 bases that match TRBD2. Germline values: CDR1 SGHNT, CDR2 YENEEA. CDR3 length: 16 amino acids. The CDR3 here is CASSLAGTSVPNEQFF. CDR3 nucleotides: TGTGCCAGCAGTTTAGCCGGGACTAGCGTTCCCAATGAGCAGTTCTTC.

The chain has TRBV4-2 and TRBJ2-3, with 7 bases aligning to TRBD2. The CDR3 length is 16 residues. The V segment lost 2 bases and the J segment 0 bases; nucleotides outside the gene matches: 5. Germline V lookup: CDR1 LGHNA, CDR2 YNFKEQ. The CDR3 protein is CASSQISSGSTDTQYF. In nucleotides, the CDR3 is TGTGCCAGCAGCCAAATATCTAGCGGAAGCACAGATACGCAGTATTTT.

The gene calls are TRBV9 and TRBJ2-3; a possible D gene is TRBD2 (5 bases). The CDR3 length is 16 residues. In germline, CDR1 is SGDLS, CDR2 YYNGEE. V lost 4 bases to trimming and J lost 1 base, with 16 bases between them. The CDR3 coding sequence is TGTGCCAGCAGCCTCGGGGTGCAGGCCCGCACAGATACGCAGTATTTT. It translates to CASSLGVQARTDTQYF.

The rearrangement uses TRBV4-2 and TRBJ2-2, with 9 bases that match TRBD2. The CDR3 totals 17 residues. Losses at the gene ends were 3 bases for V and 7 bases for J; bases not matched to a gene: 12. Germline CDR1 is LGHNA and CDR2 is YNFKEQ. CDR3: CASSHEAGGWLGGELFF. As DNA, the CDR3 is TGTGCCAGCAGCCACGAAGCGGGAGGATGGCTGGGCGGGGAGCTGTTTTTT.

The CDR3 protein is CASSAASGYSYEQYF. DNA for the CDR3: TGTGCCAGTAGTGCCGCTAGCGGTTACTCGTACGAGCAGTACTTC. This rearrangement joins TRBV19 to TRBJ2-7; TRBD2 matches at 7 bases. Germline CDR1 LNHDA, CDR2 SQIVND (reference sequence). CDR3 length: 15 residues. J lost 4 bases, V lost 5 bases, and 11 bases had no gene match.

The chain joins TRBV5-4 to TRBJ2-1; 7 bases match TRBD1. Losses at the gene ends were 5 bases for V and 9 bases for J; bases not matched to a gene: 5. Germline V gene sequence: CDR1 SGHNT, CDR2 YYREEE (reference sequence). This CDR3 has 12 amino acids. CDR3 nucleotide sequence: TGTGCCAGCAGATGGACAGGCGGTGAGCAGTTCTTC. Its translation is CASRWTGGEQFF. The variable domain in full, completed from reference TRBV5-4 and TRBJ2-1, reads ETGVTQSPTHLIKTRGQQVTLRCSSQSGHNTVSWYQQALGQGPQFIFQYYREEENGRGNFPPRFSGLQFPNYSSELNVNALELDDSALYLCASRWTGGEQFFGPGTRLTVL.

The chain is built from TRBV11-2 and TRBJ2-7; D unresolved. Trimming left V 1 base short and J 7 bases short, with 11 bases between. The CDR3 is 13 residues long. In germline, CDR1 is SGHAT, CDR2 FQNNGV. CDR3 sequence reads: CASSLGKIGEQYF. Here the CDR3 DNA reads TGTGCCAGCAGCTTAGGCAAGATTGGGGAGCAGTACTTC.

This clone occurred a few times. The chain combines TRBV27 with TRBJ2-7; a weak D match, TRBD2 (6 bases). This CDR3 spans 14 amino acids. V shed 2 bases and J shed 5 bases, with 13 bases lying between them. CDR1 MNHEY and CDR2 SMNVEV come from the germline V gene (reference sequence). The CDR3 nucleotides are TGTGCCAGCAGTTTAACCTGGAGGGCCAACGAGCAGTACTTC. It yields the protein CASSLTWRANEQYF.

The chain links TRBV10-1 to TRBJ1-4; perhaps TRBD1 as D (5 bases). V lost 8 bases, J lost 3 bases, and 10 bases lay in between. This CDR3 is built from 13 residues. The germline CDR1 and CDR2 sequences are WNHNN and SYGVQD (reference sequence). CDR3 coding DNA: TGCGCCAGCCAGACAGAGGCTAATGAAAAACTGTTTTTT. Translated, it gives CASQTEANEKLFF.

The rearrangement uses TRBV28 and TRBJ1-5, with D uncertain. This CDR3 is built from 10 residues. Germline V gives CDR1 MDHEN, CDR2 SYDVKM. The CDR3 DNA is TGTGGGGCCGACCCCGAGCCCCAGCATTTT. Residues: CGADPEPQHF.

This rearrangement joins TRBV9 to TRBJ2-1; 10 positions match TRBD2. In germline, CDR1 is SGDLS, CDR2 YYNGEE. V lost 4 bases, J lost 1 base, and 5 bases stayed unmatched. The CDR3 length is 16 residues. CDR3 in DNA: TGTGCCAGCAGCCCCCTACTAGCGGGGTCCTACAATGAGCAGTTCTTC. Its translation is CASSPLLAGSYNEQFF. Full variable domain (remainder filled in from reference TRBV9 and TRBJ2-1): DSGVTQTPKHLITATGQRVTLRCSPRSGDLSVYWYQQSLDQGLQFLIQYYNGEERAKGNILERFSAQQFPDLHSELNLSSLELGDSALYFCASSPLLAGSYNEQFFGPGTRLTVL.

This sequence joins TRBV7-8 and TRBJ2-5; D may correspond to TRBD1 or TRBD2 (5 bases each). There are 15 residues in the CDR3. The V gene lost 1 base and the J gene lost 2 bases, with 11 bases spanning the gap. Per the germline V gene, CDR1 is SGHVS and CDR2 is FQNEAQ. For the CDR3, the DNA is TGTGCCAGCAGCTTAGTCGAGCGGACACAAGAGACCCAGTACTTC. Its translation: CASSLVERTQETQYF.

This clone was picked up one time. The chain uses TRBV14 and TRBJ2-2, with D perhaps matching TRBD2 (6 bases). The V gene lost 4 bases and the J gene lost 11 bases, with 14 bases spanning the gap. The germline CDR1 and CDR2 sequences are SGHDN and FVKESK. CDR3 length: 13 amino acids. This chain's CDR3 is CASSLTGTSELFF. CDR3 DNA sequence: TGTGCCAGCAGCCTGACCGGGACTTCCGAGCTGTTTTTT.

The V and J genes are TRBV19 and TRBJ1-5; D might be TRBD1 (6 bases). The germline CDR1 and CDR2 sequences are LNHDA and SQIVND (reference sequence). Trimming removed 5 bases at V and 5 bases at J, with 10 bases between. CDR3 length: 13 residues. CDR3 nucleotide sequence: TGTGCCAGTAGTTTCAGGGGTGATCAGCCCCAGCATTTT. It encodes CASSFRGDQPQHF.